The clone carrying this T cell receptor beta chain has only a few counts. Its antigen is still unknown. The sample is drawn from a study of beta chain features in type 1 diabetes. The CDR3 spans 15 residues. Germline CDR1 reads SGHNT; CDR2 reads YYREEE (reference sequence). The V and J ends lost 0 bases and 9 bases, in that order; junction bases with no gene match: 3. Sequenced material consisted of expressed TCRB transcripts (all of the isolated RNA was reverse transcribed). The assay was immunoSEQ multiplex PCR, and TCRdb's table has in-frame clones only and misses some. The sample records about 360,000 clones, around 13% being singletons. Findings and caveats of the study: A moderate, significant TCRB CDR3 shortening appeared in type 1 diabetes across four CD4+ subsets. The similarity of naive, central memory and Treg TCRB repertoires appeared greater among patients than among healthy donors. For type 1 diabetes patients, VDJ junctions showed fewer insertions and more deletions. Sequencing from cDNA could over-represent high-TCR-expressing cells.

V gene TRBV5-4 combines with J gene TRBJ1-6, with TRBD1 matching 10 bases. The sequencing sample was made of naive CD4+ T cells from blood. The TCR originated in a man aged 18 to 30 in good health. This chain's CDR3 is CASSLGGQGVSPLHF. The CDR3 DNA reads as TGTGCCAGCAGCTTGGGAGGACAGGGGGTTTCACCCCTCCACTTT.